A single sample gave rise to the 22 T cell receptor beta chains below, sequenced in a study of chemoradiotherapy in HPV16-positive cancers. Profiled with immunoSEQ multiplex PCR; TCRdb holds only in-frame clones, not every one. The sample lists several thousand clones; just over 70% were seen once. This material was acquired from a patient who underwent chemoradiotherapy. The source of these receptors is a human donor with HPV-associated anogenital cancer.

This rearrangement joins TRBV2 to TRBJ1-6; D may be TRBD1 (5 bases). Looked up from germline, CDR1 is SNHLY and CDR2 is FYNNEI. V shed 9 bases and J shed 6 bases, with 6 bases lying between them. The CDR3 has 11 amino acids. This CDR3 is CARGRNSPLHF. The CDR3 DNA follows: TGTGCCAGGGGACGTAATTCACCCCTCCACTTT.

This clone came up once. V is TRBV30 and J is TRBJ1-1; D is uncertain. CDR1 and CDR2 from the germline V gene are GTSNPN and SVGIG (reference sequence). V shed 2 bases and J shed 11 bases, with 21 bases lying between them. The CDR3 contains 14 residues. Written as DNA, the CDR3 is TGTGCCTGGAGTAGACTGATTACGGGCCGGAAGGCTTTCTTT. Encoded protein: CAWSRLITGRKAFF.

The chain uses TRBV19 and TRBJ2-2; weak D call: TRBD2 (7 bases). The CDR3 runs to 19 residues. V was clipped by 5 bases and J by 0 bases, with 22 bases between them. Germline CDR1 reads LNHDA; CDR2 reads SQIVND (reference sequence). The CDR3 reads CASSSPGGGPPANTGELFF. In DNA form, the CDR3 reads TGTGCCAGTAGTTCGCCTGGGGGGGGGCCCCCCGCGAACACCGGGGAGCTGTTTTTT.

The CDR3 sequence: CASSLYIGVTYNSPLHF. In nucleotides, the CDR3 is TGTGCCAGCAGTTTATATATCGGGGTGACCTATAATTCACCCCTCCACTTT. The chain links TRBV27 to TRBJ1-6; D gene ambiguous. Germline loops: CDR1 MNHEY, CDR2 SMNVEV (reference sequence). This CDR3 spans 17 amino acids. Between the trimmed V and J ends, which lost 1 base and 2 bases, there was a span of 12 bases.

The rearrangement joins TRBV18 to TRBJ1-2, with 9 nucleotides matching TRBD1. The CDR3 loop spans 14 amino acids. Germline V gene data show CDR1 as KGHSH and CDR2 as LQKENI. J lost 8 bases, V lost 6 bases, and 10 bases had no gene match. The CDR3 DNA reads as TGTGCCAGCTCCCGGACAGGGGAGAGGCAAGGCTACACCTTC. This translates into CASSRTGERQGYTF.

J is TRBJ1-2 and V is TRBV6-5; D perhaps matches TRBD1 (6 bases). There are 14 residues in the CDR3. Germline loops: CDR1 MNHEY, CDR2 SVGAGI. V lost 6 bases and J 4 bases, leaving 15 bases between the germline ends. The chain's CDR3 is CASSGRGTFYGYTF. CDR3 DNA: TGTGCCAGCAGCGGTAGGGGGACGTTCTATGGCTACACCTTC.

The V call is TRBV27, the J call TRBJ1-2; D may be TRBD1 (5 bases). The germline gives CDR1 MNHEY, CDR2 SMNVEV (reference sequence). Trimming left V 0 bases short and J 8 bases short, with 16 bases between. The CDR3 has 15 residues. CDR3 sequence (DNA): TGTGCCAGCAGTTTATCGCGTGGGGGATCGGACGGCTACACCTTC. Protein: CASSLSRGGSDGYTF.

This clone was found once. V and J are TRBV5-6 and TRBJ2-7; D unclear. Per germline, CDR1 SGHDT and CDR2 YYEEEE. Trimming removed 0 bases from V and 5 bases from J, with 6 bases in between. The CDR3 consists of 12 residues. As DNA, the CDR3 is TGTGCCAGCAGCTTGGTAGGCGACGAGCAGTACTTC. Translation gives CASSLVGDEQYF.

The chain employs TRBV7-9 and TRBJ2-7; 8 bases fit TRBD2. This CDR3 is 14 amino acids long. Germline assignment: CDR1 SEHNR and CDR2 FQNEAQ (reference sequence). With 1 base clipped from V and 2 bases from J, the junction kept 1 base outside the gene matches. For the CDR3, the DNA is TGTGCCAGCAGCTTAGACGGGGGGGCCTACGAGCAGTACTTC. Protein sequence: CASSLDGGAYEQYF.

The chain recombines TRBV7-2 with TRBJ1-2; 9 bases map to TRBD1. Germline CDR1 SGHTA, CDR2 FQGNSA. Trimming cost V 3 bases and J 7 bases; bases outside gene matches: 9. This CDR3 has 15 amino acids. The CDR3 nucleotides are TGTGCCAGCAGCTTGGGGACAGGGTTGGTAGGTGGCTACACCTTC. Protein product: CASSLGTGLVGGYTF.

A few counts support this clone. The rearrangement links TRBV27 to TRBJ2-7; D may match TRBD1 or TRBD2 (5 bases each). Germline V gene lookup returns CDR1 MNHEY and CDR2 SMNVEV (reference sequence). CDR3 length: 14 amino acids. Trimming removed 2 bases at V and 5 bases at J, with 13 bases between. Here the CDR3 DNA reads TGTGCCAGCAGTTTAAGAGGGGCCCTCCACGAGCAGTACTTC. Amino acids: CASSLRGALHEQYF.

This clone was observed once. V and J are TRBV5-5 and TRBJ1-2; no clear D gene. In germline, CDR1 is SGHKS, CDR2 YYEKEE (reference sequence). Trimming took 4 bases from V and 0 from J, leaving 13 bases between them. The CDR3 extends over 15 amino acids. This CDR3 is CASSPAVDPNYGYTF. DNA of the CDR3: TGTGCCAGCAGCCCGGCGGTGGATCCTAACTATGGCTACACCTTC.

The genes are TRBV5-6 and TRBJ2-1; 10 bases are shared with TRBD2. This CDR3 has 16 amino acids. Germline assignment: CDR1 SGHDT and CDR2 YYEEEE. The junction had 11 bases not matched to a gene; V was cut back by 1 base and J by 10 bases. The CDR3 nucleotides read TGTGCCAGCAGCTTGATGAGCGGGGGGGCATTTTTGGAGCAGTTCTTC. Its translation: CASSLMSGGAFLEQFF.

V usage is TRBV5-1 and J usage is TRBJ2-5; 9 positions agree with TRBD1. V was pared by 0 bases and J by 4 bases, with 7 bases of the junction left unmatched. CDR1 and CDR2 (germline): SGHRS, YFSETQ. The CDR3 runs to 16 residues. The CDR3 sequence: CASSLGPTGGRETQYF. The CDR3 region has the DNA TGCGCCAGCAGCTTGGGGCCTACAGGGGGCCGAGAGACCCAGTACTTC.

The chain joins TRBV5-1 to TRBJ1-1; tentatively, D is TRBD1 (6 bases). Germline CDR1 and CDR2: SGHRS and YFSETQ. The ends were cut back, 1 base at V and 0 bases at J, with 10 bases in the middle. The CDR3 is 15 amino acids. The CDR3 loop is CASSLRTEMNTEAFF. The CDR3 DNA reads TGCGCCAGCAGCTTGCGGACAGAGATGAACACTGAAGCTTTCTTT.

The CDR3 protein is CASSPRELGYGYTF. The CDR3 bases are TGTGCCAGCAGCCCAAGGGAGCTTGGGTATGGCTACACCTTC. This chain joins TRBV25-1 and TRBJ1-2; unclear D gene. In germline, CDR1 is MGHDK, CDR2 SYGVNS. The CDR3 is made up of 14 amino acids. The germline V and J ends were trimmed by 6 bases and 5 bases, with 16 bases remaining between them.

The chain uses TRBV4-1 and TRBJ1-6; D is unresolved. Looked up from germline, CDR1 is MGHRA and CDR2 is YSYEKL. This CDR3 contains 15 residues. The V end was cut by 0 bases, the J end by 5 bases, with 8 bases between. CDR3 coding DNA: TGCGCCAGCAGCCAAGATATAGGCCATAATTCACCCCTCCACTTT. This translates into CASSQDIGHNSPLHF.

The V gene is TRBV4-1, the J gene TRBJ1-5, with a possible D match to TRBD1 (6 bases). The CDR3 is 15 amino acids. Trimming left V 3 bases short and J 3 bases short, with 12 bases between. Germline V lookup: CDR1 MGHRA, CDR2 YSYEKL. This CDR3 is CASSHSTGNNQPQHF. The CDR3 DNA follows: TGCGCCAGCAGCCATTCGACAGGTAACAATCAGCCCCAGCATTTT.

The rearrangement uses TRBV7-9 and TRBJ1-1, with 8 bases matching TRBD1. Trimming removed 5 bases from V and 5 bases from J; junction bases left unmatched: 16. CDR1 SEHNR and CDR2 FQNEAQ come from the germline V gene (reference sequence). This CDR3 has 17 residues. CDR3 DNA sequence: TGTGCCAGCAGCCCCCGGGGGACAGGCCCTCGCGTTACTGAAGCTTTCTTT. This codes for CASSPRGTGPRVTEAFF. Full variable domain (rest looked up from reference TRBV7-9 and TRBJ1-1): DTGVSQNPRHKITKRGQNVTFRCDPISEHNRLYWYRQTLGQGPEFLTYFQNEAQLEKSRLLSDRFSAERPKGSFSTLEIQRTEQGDSAMYLCASSPRGTGPRVTEAFFGQGTRLTVV.

The chain is built from TRBV9 and TRBJ2-3; 8 bases map to TRBD1. Per germline, CDR1 SGDLS and CDR2 YYNGEE. There are 15 residues in the CDR3. The J segment lost 6 bases and the V segment lost 0 bases, leaving 6 bases of the junction unmatched. CDR3 region: CASSVAQGAGDTQYF. The CDR3 DNA is TGTGCCAGCAGCGTAGCGCAGGGGGCGGGGGATACGCAGTATTTT.

V usage is TRBV28 and J usage is TRBJ1-1, with unresolved D. Trimming removed 10 bases from V and 2 bases from J, with 14 bases in between. CDR1 is MDHEN and CDR2 is SYDVKM in the germline V gene. CDR3 length equals 13 residues. In DNA form, the CDR3 reads TGTGCCACCTGGAAAATCTTAAACACTGAAGCTTTCTTT. This gives the protein CATWKILNTEAFF.

V and J are TRBV7-9 and TRBJ1-6; TRBD1 is a possible D gene (5 bases). Germline-derived CDR1 and CDR2 are SEHNR and FQNEAQ (reference sequence). Trimming shortened V by 5 bases and J by 13 bases, and 15 bases separated the two germline ends. CDR3 length: 13 residues. CDR3 protein: CASSPGQMDPLHF. CDR3 bases: TGTGCCAGCAGCCCCGGACAAATGGATCCCCTCCACTTT. The variable domain in full, completed from reference TRBV7-9 and TRBJ1-6, reads DTGVSQNPRHKITKRGQNVTFRCDPISEHNRLYWYRQTLGQGPEFLTYFQNEAQLEKSRLLSDRFSAERPKGSFSTLEIQRTEQGDSAMYLCASSPGQMDPLHFGNGTRLTVT.